The sequence of this TCR beta chain was determined in a study of cytomegalovirus exposure and HLA in healthy donors. Germline CDR1 is SQVTM and CDR2 is ANQGSEA. The CDR3 runs 12 residues. V was pared by 6 bases and J by 3 bases, with 10 bases between. Libraries were prepared by immunoSEQ multiplex PCR; TCRdb keeps only in-frame clonotypes and omits some of them. Among approximately 160,000 clones listed, 80% to 90% were seen once. The source material was PBMCs. The chain combines TRBV29-1 with TRBJ2-3, with no clear D. This clonotype originated in a woman in her 30s in good health and CMV-seronegative. The CDR3 region is CSVSPGTDTQYF. For the CDR3, the DNA is TGCAGCGTCAGCCCCGGAACAGATACGCAGTATTTT.